Listed here are 22 T cell receptor beta chains from one sample, sequenced in a study of response to subunit inactivated influenza vaccine. TCRdb reanalysed the RT-PCR reads using MiXCR and keeps one entry per CDR3 protein. Of hundreds of thousands of distinct CDR3 sequences in the sample, roughly 12% were seen once. The sequenced sample was PBMCs from blood, obtained on the day of vaccination. These receptors were obtained from a man between 45 and 60 years old who received an inactivated influenza vaccine.

The table lists this clonotype with a few counts. This rearrangement joins TRBV7-2 to TRBJ2-5; D is ambiguous. The germline V gene encodes CDR1 SGHTA and CDR2 FQGNSA. The CDR3 has 13 amino acids. V gave up 6 bases and J gave up 5 bases, with 13 bases separating them. DNA of the CDR3: TGTGCCAGCAGTAACAATCTTATTGAGACCCAGTACTTC. Its protein product is CASSNNLIETQYF.

This clonotype was seen a handful of times. The J gene is TRBJ2-2, the V gene TRBV20-1, with a possible D match to TRBD2 (5 bases). The V end was cut by 8 bases, the J end by 1 base, with 14 bases between. This CDR3 has 14 amino acids. Germline CDR1 reads DFQATT; CDR2 reads SNEGSKA (reference sequence). This CDR3 is CSTGKDWNTGELFF. The CDR3, as DNA: TGCAGTACCGGGAAGGACTGGAACACCGGGGAGCTGTTTTTT.

This clonotype was seen a few times. The gene calls are TRBV20-1 and TRBJ2-7, with D perhaps assigned TRBD1 or TRBD2 (6 bases each). This CDR3 is built from 13 residues. Germline V lookup: CDR1 DFQATT, CDR2 SNEGSKA (reference sequence). Trimming removed 3 bases at V and 4 bases at J, with 13 bases between. The CDR3 DNA sequence: TGCAGTGCTAGCTCGGGGGCGGCGTACGAGCAGTACTTC. Translation gives CSASSGAAYEQYF.

This clonotype was observed a few times. CDR3 coding DNA: TGCAGTGCTGGCGTAGCGGCAGATACGCAGTATTTT. This codes for CSAGVAADTQYF. This chain joins TRBV20-1 and TRBJ2-3; D may be TRBD2 (6 bases). Trimming left V 5 bases short and J 4 bases short, with 10 bases between. Germline CDR1 reads DFQATT; CDR2 reads SNEGSKA (reference sequence). The CDR3 covers 12 residues.

This clonotype was picked up a small number of times. The J gene is TRBJ2-3, the V gene TRBV20-1; TRBD1 matches 9 bases. Germline V gene lookup returns CDR1 DFQATT and CDR2 SNEGSKA (reference sequence). Trimming cost V 3 bases and J 1 base; bases outside gene matches: 5. The CDR3 covers 15 residues. Here the CDR3 reads CSARRDREGTDTQYF. CDR3 sequence (DNA): TGCAGTGCTAGGCGGGACAGGGAAGGCACAGATACGCAGTATTTT.

The chain couples TRBV24-1 to TRBJ1-1; D may be TRBD1 (5 bases). The CDR3 runs to 13 residues. The V end was cut by 4 bases, the J end by 6 bases, with 11 bases between. Per germline, CDR1 KGHDR and CDR2 SFDVKD. CDR3 amino acids: CATSERGFAEAFF. The CDR3 DNA is TGTGCCACCAGTGAGAGGGGTTTCGCTGAAGCTTTCTTT.

This chain uses TRBV10-3 with TRBJ2-6; D unclear. CDR1 and CDR2 (germline): ENHRY, SYGVKD. The length of the CDR3 is 15 residues. With 6 bases removed from V and 0 bases from J, the gap between germline ends came to 9 bases. The CDR3 loop is CAIRDPSSGANVLTF. The CDR3 coding sequence is TGTGCCATCAGAGATCCGAGCTCTGGGGCCAACGTCCTGACTTTC.

This clonotype was seen ten or more times. The chain is built from TRBV7-9 and TRBJ2-7; 7 bases agree with TRBD1. CDR3 size: 15 residues. Germline CDR1 SEHNR, CDR2 FQNEAQ (reference sequence). V lost 5 bases and J lost 1; bases outside the gene matches: 8. The DNA of the CDR3 is TGTGCCAGCAGCCCGGACAGGTTAAGTTCCTACGAGCAGTACTTC. This translates into CASSPDRLSSYEQYF.

The chain has TRBV12-3 or TRBV12-4 and TRBJ2-7; D gene unclear. Trimming shortened V by 3 bases and J by 2 bases, and 11 bases separated the two germline ends. The CDR3 totals 14 residues. CDR3 residues: CASSLVRTPYEQYF. CDR3 coding DNA: TGTGCCAGCAGTTTGGTGAGGACCCCCTACGAGCAGTACTTC.

The rearrangement links TRBV20-1 to TRBJ2-1, with TRBD2 matching over 10 bases. The CDR3 totals 15 residues. J gave up 3 bases and V 3 bases, and 5 bases lay outside the gene matches. Germline V gene sequence: CDR1 DFQATT, CDR2 SNEGSKA (reference sequence). CDR3 coding DNA: TGCAGTGCTAGCATCCTAGCGGGGGTCTACAATGAGCAGTTCTTC. Its translation: CSASILAGVYNEQFF.

The rearrangement links TRBV19 to TRBJ2-7, with a weak D call TRBD2 (7 bases). Germline V gives CDR1 LNHDA, CDR2 SQIVND (reference sequence). V was shortened by 3 bases and J by 2 bases, with 14 bases between the two germline ends. The CDR3 loop spans 15 amino acids. CDR3: CASSMGGPHAYEQYF. The DNA for the CDR3 is TGTGCCAGTAGTATGGGGGGGCCCCACGCCTACGAGCAGTACTTC.

In this sample, this clonotype turned up many times. The chain carries TRBV12-3 or TRBV12-4 and TRBJ2-7; tentatively, D is TRBD1 (5 bases). Trimming removed 6 bases at V and 4 bases at J, with 13 bases between. The length of the CDR3 is 13 residues. CDR3 residues: CASSLRDRYEQYF. The CDR3 nucleotides are TGTGCCAGCAGCCTCAGGGATAGATACGAGCAGTACTTC.

This clonotype has more than one count but fewer than ten. The chain has TRBV24-1 and TRBJ2-3; 9 bases line up with TRBD1. CDR3 size: 20 residues. Germline CDR1 reads KGHDR; CDR2 reads SFDVKD. Losses at the gene ends were 7 bases for V and 1 base for J; bases not matched to a gene: 20. The CDR3 bases are TGTGCCACCAGCGAGGGGGTCGTGTTGCAGGGACAGGGCGGCACAGATACGCAGTATTTT. Translated, it gives CATSEGVVLQGQGGTDTQYF.

This clonotype was picked up many times. The chain links TRBV4-1 to TRBJ1-5; D gene ambiguous. Germline values: CDR1 MGHRA, CDR2 YSYEKL. The CDR3 extends over 13 amino acids. Trimming left V 4 bases short and J 7 bases short, with 11 bases between. The CDR3 region is CASSLGFRQPQHF. For the CDR3, the DNA is TGCGCCAGCAGCCTTGGGTTTAGACAGCCCCAGCATTTT.

The chain couples TRBV7-2 to TRBJ2-5; 10 bases are shared with TRBD2. The trim removed 0 bases at V and 4 bases at J, leaving 5 bases unmatched. Germline V gene lookup returns CDR1 SGHTA and CDR2 FQGNSA. This CDR3 is 16 amino acids long. The CDR3 here is CASSLASGRPGETQYF. DNA of the CDR3: TGTGCCAGCAGCTTAGCTAGCGGGAGGCCAGGAGAGACCCAGTACTTC.

The table lists this clonotype with a few counts. V usage is TRBV10-3 and J usage is TRBJ2-5; 13 nucleotides align to TRBD2. The V gene end was trimmed by 10 bases and the J gene end by 3 bases; junction bases not matched to a gene: 8. There are 15 residues in the CDR3. The germline gives CDR1 ENHRY, CDR2 SYGVKD. For the CDR3, the DNA is TGTGCCACCCTCCCCGGGACTAGCGGGGAAGAGACCCAGTACTTC. Translating it yields CATLPGTSGEETQYF.

In this sample, this clonotype turned up a few times. The V and J genes are TRBV20-1 and TRBJ1-3, with D uncertain. The ends were cut back, 7 bases at V and 1 base at J, with 5 bases in the middle. There are 11 residues in the CDR3. Germline lookup yields CDR1 DFQATT and CDR2 SNEGSKA (reference sequence). For the CDR3, the DNA is TGCAGTGTAGCATCTGGAAACACCATATATTTT. It codes for CSVASGNTIYF.

The chain couples TRBV6-5 to TRBJ2-2; no definite D call. This CDR3 is built from 14 residues. Trimming took off 2 bases at V and 3 bases at J, with 7 bases between the two ends. Germline CDR1 is MNHEY and CDR2 is SVGAGI. CDR3 sequence (DNA): TGTGCCAGCAGTTACCAGGTGGACACCGGGGAGCTGTTTTTT. Its translation is CASSYQVDTGELFF.

V usage is TRBV7-9 and J usage is TRBJ2-7; 7 bases map to TRBD1. Germline assignment: CDR1 SEHNR and CDR2 FQNEAQ (reference sequence). The CDR3 extends over 12 amino acids. With V trimmed by 3 bases and J by 6 bases, 2 bases remained unmatched. The DNA of the CDR3 is TGTGCCAGCAGCTTTGGGACAGTCGAGCAGTACTTC. It yields the protein CASSFGTVEQYF.

This clonotype came up a few times. V is TRBV12-3 or TRBV12-4 and J is TRBJ1-3; D not resolved. Trimming stripped 2 bases from V and 0 bases from J, with 5 bases between. The CDR3 totals 14 residues. CDR3 nucleotides: TGTGCCAGCAGTTTATCGAACTCTGGAAACACCATATATTTT. Protein: CASSLSNSGNTIYF.

The chain joins TRBV3-1 to TRBJ1-1; no clear D. Germline V gene data show CDR1 as LGHDT and CDR2 as YNNKEL (reference sequence). Trimming shortened V by 1 base and J by 0 bases, and 15 bases separated the two germline ends. CDR3 length: 17 residues. CDR3 bases: TGTGCCAGCAGCCAAGTAGTGGGTTTGACGATGAACACTGAAGCTTTCTTT. Its translation: CASSQVVGLTMNTEAFF.

This clonotype was seen repeatedly, ten times or more. The chain recombines TRBV28 with TRBJ2-2; no clear D gene. The V and J ends lost 4 bases and 4 bases respectively, with 4 bases between them. In germline, CDR1 is MDHEN, CDR2 SYDVKM. CDR3 length: 12 residues. In DNA form, the CDR3 reads TGTGCCAGCAGTTCGAGCACCGGGGAGCTGTTTTTT. This gives the protein CASSSSTGELFF.